This T cell receptor beta chain was obtained from a study of shared clonotypes between healthy human individuals. To note about this clone: This sample also contains other DNA sequences that code for the same CDR3.

J was trimmed by 7 bases and V by 5 bases; bases with no gene match: 7. CDR3 length equals 15 residues. Germline CDR1 is MDHEN and CDR2 is SYDVKM. TCRdb's table, derived via immunoSEQ multiplex PCR, lists solely in-frame clones and lacks some. The sample yields about 1.1 million clones, about four fifths seen once. The TCR comes from a man aged 18 to 35 in good health. Some clones in this sample may be carry-over from other donors' samples. The specimen sequenced was memory CD4+ T cells from PBMCs. Subset: CD45RA-negative fraction. J is TRBJ2-1 and V is TRBV28; 11 bases agree with TRBD2. The CDR3 spells CASSPGLAGGNEQFF. CDR3 nucleotide sequence: TGTGCCAGCAGTCCTGGTTTAGCGGGAGGGAATGAGCAGTTCTTC.